Listed below are T cell receptor beta chains from one sample, sequenced in a study of blood T cell repertoires in COVID-19. This table comes from immunoSEQ multiplex PCR, and its TCRdb copy is limited to in-frame clones, with some not included. The sample has a few hundred thousand clones, 86% seen once. The sequencing sample was made of peripheral blood. The receptors were sampled from a man in his forties who had recovered from COVID-19. The CDR3 runs from the conserved cysteine through the conserved F or W. The D gene is left open where the match is weak. Expanded clones get a size class; other rows say once, few or many, or leave the size out.

V: TRBV9; J: TRBJ2-2; size: -; D: -; CDR3: CASSVDSNRVRGELFF; DNA: TGTGCCAGCAGCGTAGATAGTAATCGGGTCCGAGGGGAGCTGTTTTTT
V: TRBV1; J: TRBJ1-6; size: -; D: -; CDR3: CTSSLTGSLYNSPLHF; DNA: TGCACCAGCAGCCTGACAGGGAGCCTTTATAATTCACCCCTCCACTTT
V: TRBV12-5; J: TRBJ1-1; size: -; D: TRBD1; CDR3: CASGLGQGNTEAFF; DNA: TGTGCTAGTGGTTTGGGACAGGGGAACACTGAAGCTTTCTTT
V: TRBV2; J: TRBJ2-4; size: once; D: TRBD1; CDR3: CASRPTGDIQYF; DNA: TGTGCCAGCAGGCCCACAGGGGACATTCAGTACTTC
V: TRBV11-3; J: TRBJ2-5; size: -; D: TRBD1; CDR3: CASSPGQAYGETQYF; DNA: TGTGCCAGCAGCCCGGGACAGGCCTACGGGGAGACCCAGTACTTC
V: TRBV5-5; J: TRBJ2-1; size: -; D: -; CDR3: CASSSGLGGYNEQFF; DNA: TGTGCCAGCAGCTCCGGACTAGGGGGTTACAATGAGCAGTTCTTC
V: TRBV2; J: TRBJ2-5; size: many; D: TRBD2; CDR3: CASSWGLAGGQETQYF; DNA: TGTGCCAGCAGTTGGGGACTAGCGGGGGGGCAGGAGACCCAGTACTTC
V: TRBV7-2; J: TRBJ2-7; size: -; D: TRBD1; CDR3: CASSYGTAAYEQYF; DNA: TGTGCCAGCAGCTATGGGACAGCTGCCTACGAGCAGTACTTC
V: TRBV10-3; J: TRBJ2-3; size: -; D: -; CDR3: CAISRLTGGTDTQYF; DNA: TGTGCCATCAGCCGGCTGACCGGCGGGACAGATACGCAGTATTTT
V: TRBV14; J: TRBJ1-3; size: -; D: TRBD1; CDR3: CASSQEGTVRNTIYF; DNA: TGTGCCAGCAGCCAAGAAGGGACAGTCCGAAACACCATATATTTT
V: TRBV9; J: TRBJ2-6; size: -; D: TRBD2; CDR3: CASSQPGLATVLTF; DNA: TGTGCCAGCAGCCAGCCTGGACTAGCAACCGTCCTGACTTTC
V: TRBV5-1; J: TRBJ1-4; size: -; D: -; CDR3: CASEARGRFEKLFF; DNA: TGCGCCAGCGAAGCCCGGGGAAGGTTTGAAAAACTGTTTTTT
V: TRBV6-1; J: TRBJ2-4; size: -; D: TRBD1; CDR3: CASSELQGQGNIQYF; DNA: TGTGCCAGCAGTGAACTTCAGGGACAGGGGAACATTCAGTACTTC
V: TRBV5-1; J: TRBJ1-5; size: -; D: TRBD1; CDR3: CASSAGTGGTQPQHF; DNA: TGCGCCAGCAGCGCCGGGACAGGGGGGACTCAGCCCCAGCATTTT
V: TRBV18; J: TRBJ2-1; size: -; D: -; CDR3: CASSPTARSYNEQFF; DNA: TGTGCCAGCTCACCAACAGCCCGCTCCTACAATGAGCAGTTCTTC
V: TRBV5-4; J: TRBJ2-3; size: -; D: -; CDR3: CASSLAGDWRADTQYF; DNA: TGTGCCAGCAGCTTGGCCGGGGATTGGAGGGCAGATACGCAGTATTTT
V: TRBV27; J: TRBJ1-2; size: -; D: -; CDR3: CASSLFPENYGYTF; DNA: TGTGCCAGCAGTTTATTCCCAGAAAACTATGGCTACACCTTC
V: TRBV7-9; J: TRBJ1-2; size: -; D: -; CDR3: CASSSLTSQGYGYTF; DNA: TGTGCCAGCAGCTCCCTGACGAGCCAGGGCTATGGCTACACCTTC
V: TRBV6-6; J: TRBJ1-5; size: -; D: -; CDR3: CASSFGGSNQPQHF; DNA: TGTGCCAGCAGTTTTGGGGGCAGCAATCAGCCCCAGCATTTT
V: TRBV19; J: TRBJ1-1; size: -; D: TRBD1; CDR3: CASSIATGQGGAEAFF; DNA: TGTGCCAGTAGTATAGCCACGGGACAGGGGGGCGCTGAAGCTTTCTTT
V: TRBV7-2; J: TRBJ2-7; size: -; D: -; CDR3: CASSLAGEQYF; DNA: TGTGCCAGCAGCTTAGCCGGCGAGCAGTACTTC
V: TRBV12-3/TRBV12-4; J: TRBJ1-1; size: -; D: TRBD1; CDR3: CASSLMTGAEAFF; DNA: TGTGCCAGCAGTTTGATGACAGGGGCTGAAGCTTTCTTT